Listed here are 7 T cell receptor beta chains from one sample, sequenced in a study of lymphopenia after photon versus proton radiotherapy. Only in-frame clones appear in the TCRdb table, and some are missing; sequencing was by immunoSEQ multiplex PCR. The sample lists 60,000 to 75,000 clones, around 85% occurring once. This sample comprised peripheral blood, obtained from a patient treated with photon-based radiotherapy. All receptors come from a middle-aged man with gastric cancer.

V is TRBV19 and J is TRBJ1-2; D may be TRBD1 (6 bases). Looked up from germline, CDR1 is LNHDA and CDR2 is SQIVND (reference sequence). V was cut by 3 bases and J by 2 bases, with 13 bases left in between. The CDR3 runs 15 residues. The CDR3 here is CASSIQLQGNYGYTF. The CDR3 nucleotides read TGTGCCAGTAGTATCCAGCTACAGGGAAACTATGGCTACACCTTC.

The CDR3 protein is CASSSPPSGNTIYF. The CDR3 bases are TGTGCCAGCAGTTCCCCTCCCTCTGGAAACACCATATATTTT. This sequence joins TRBV28 and TRBJ1-3; D gene ambiguous. Germline CDR1 is MDHEN and CDR2 is SYDVKM. CDR3 length: 14 residues. Deletions cut 4 bases from V and 0 bases from J, with 7 bases between.

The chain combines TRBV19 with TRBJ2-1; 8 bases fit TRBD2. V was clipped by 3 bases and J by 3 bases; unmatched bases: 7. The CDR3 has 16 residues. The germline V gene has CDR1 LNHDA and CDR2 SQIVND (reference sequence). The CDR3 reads CASSMGGGRRYNEQFF. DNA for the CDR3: TGTGCCAGTAGTATGGGCGGGGGGCGGCGCTACAATGAGCAGTTCTTC.

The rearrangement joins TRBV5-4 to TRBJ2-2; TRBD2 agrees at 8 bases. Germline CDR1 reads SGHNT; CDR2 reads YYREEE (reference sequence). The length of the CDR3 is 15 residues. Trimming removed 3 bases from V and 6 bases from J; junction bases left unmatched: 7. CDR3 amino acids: CASSYGTRGSGELFF. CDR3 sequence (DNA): TGTGCCAGCAGCTACGGGACTAGGGGTTCCGGGGAGCTGTTTTTT.

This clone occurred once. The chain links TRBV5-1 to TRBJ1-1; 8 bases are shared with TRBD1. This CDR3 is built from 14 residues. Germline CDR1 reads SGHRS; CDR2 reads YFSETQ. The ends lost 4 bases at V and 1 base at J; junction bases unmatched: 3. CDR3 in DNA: TGCGCCAGCAGCCCTGGACAGGGGAACACTGAAGCTTTCTTT. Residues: CASSPGQGNTEAFF.

The CDR3 DNA reads TGCGCCAGCTCGCCTACGGACAGGGGAATTGAGACCCAGTACTTC. Residues: CASSPTDRGIETQYF. The chain employs TRBV23-1 and TRBJ2-5; TRBD1 matches at 9 bases. TRBV23-1 is placed among ORFs of uncertain function. CDR3 length: 15 residues. V was clipped by 8 bases and J by 5 bases; unmatched bases: 12.

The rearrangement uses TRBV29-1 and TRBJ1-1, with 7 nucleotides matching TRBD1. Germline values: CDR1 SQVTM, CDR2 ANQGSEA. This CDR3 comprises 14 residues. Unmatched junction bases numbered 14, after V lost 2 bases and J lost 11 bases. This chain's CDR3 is CSVEFPGGGWGAFF. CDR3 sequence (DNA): TGCAGCGTTGAATTTCCAGGGGGAGGTTGGGGGGCTTTCTTT.